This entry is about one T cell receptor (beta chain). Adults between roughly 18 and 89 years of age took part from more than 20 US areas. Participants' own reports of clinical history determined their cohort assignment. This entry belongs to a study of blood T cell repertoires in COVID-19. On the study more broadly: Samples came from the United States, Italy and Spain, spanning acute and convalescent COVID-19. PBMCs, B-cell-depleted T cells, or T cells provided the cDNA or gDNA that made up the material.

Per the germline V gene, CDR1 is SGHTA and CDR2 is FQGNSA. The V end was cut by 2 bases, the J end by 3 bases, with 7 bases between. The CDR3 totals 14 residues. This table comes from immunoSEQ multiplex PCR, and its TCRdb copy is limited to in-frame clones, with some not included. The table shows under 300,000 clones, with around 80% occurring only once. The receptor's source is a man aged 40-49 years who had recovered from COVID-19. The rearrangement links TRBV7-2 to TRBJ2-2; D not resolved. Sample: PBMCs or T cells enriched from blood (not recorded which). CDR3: CASSLPSYTGELFF. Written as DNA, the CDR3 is TGTGCCAGCAGCTTACCAAGCTACACCGGGGAGCTGTTTTTT. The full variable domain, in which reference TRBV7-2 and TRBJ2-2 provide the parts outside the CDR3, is GAGVSQSPSNKVTEKGKDVELRCDPISGHTALYWYRQSLGQGLEFLIYFQGNSAPDKSGLPSDRFSAERTGGSVSTLTIQRTQQEDSAVYLCASSLPSYTGELFFGEGSRLTVL.